A selection of T cell receptor beta chains follows, all from one sample in a study of PD-1 blockade in classical Hodgkin lymphoma. The data were produced by immunoSEQ multiplex PCR, yet TCRdb's version contains in-frame clones alone and is incomplete. Among tens of thousands of clones listed, 85% to 90% were seen once. The specimen was peripheral blood mononuclear cells (PBMCs), collected before the fourth cycle of nivolumab. The receptors were sampled from a human donor with classical Hodgkin lymphoma. CDR3s include the opening cysteine and the closing phenylalanine or tryptophan. A D gene is named only where the DNA matches it firmly.

J: TRBJ1-1; V: TRBV15; D: NA; DNA: TGTGCCACCCGGGGCGGATTAGAGGAGGCTGAAGCTTTCTTT; CDR3: CATRGGLEEAEAFF
J: TRBJ2-1; V: TRBV19; D: NA; DNA: TGTGCCAGTACCACTAGAAGCGGTTCCTACAATGAGCAGTTCTTC; CDR3: CASTTRSGSYNEQFF
J: TRBJ2-3; V: TRBV7-9; D: TRBD1; DNA: TGTGCCAGCAGCTTGGGAGGGACAGGGCGGTCAGATACGCAGTATTTT; CDR3: CASSLGGTGRSDTQYF
J: TRBJ2-5; V: TRBV5-1; D: TRBD2; DNA: TGCGCCAGCAGCTTATCTAGCGGCGAGGAGACCCAGTACTTC; CDR3: CASSLSSGEETQYF
J: TRBJ1-3; V: TRBV21-1; D: NA; DNA: TGTGCCAGCAGCAAAGGTTTCTGGCAGGGTGGAAACACCATATATTTT; CDR3: CASSKGFWQGGNTIYF
J: TRBJ1-2; V: TRBV5-6; D: NA; DNA: TGTGCCAGCAGCTTAGGGGTCGGGACACCGAACTATGGCTACACCTTC; CDR3: CASSLGVGTPNYGYTF
J: TRBJ1-1; V: TRBV12-5; D: NA; DNA: TGTGCTAGTGGTTTTAGGGGGGGTATAATGAACACTGAAGCTTTCTTT; CDR3: CASGFRGGIMNTEAFF
J: TRBJ2-1; V: TRBV2; D: TRBD2; DNA: TGTGCCAGCAGGGTAGACTTAGCGGGCAATGAGCAGTTCTTC; CDR3: CASRVDLAGNEQFF
J: TRBJ2-7; V: TRBV5-4; D: NA; DNA: TGTGCCAGCAGCTTGGCAGATCAGGGACACTACGAGCAGTACTTC; CDR3: CASSLADQGHYEQYF
J: TRBJ1-4; V: TRBV28; D: TRBD1; DNA: TGTGCCAGCAGCCACGACAGGGAGCGTGAAAAACTGTTTTTT; CDR3: CASSHDREREKLFF
J: TRBJ2-7; V: TRBV2; D: TRBD2; DNA: TGTGCCAGCAGCCTGACTAGCGGGATGGCCTACGAGCAGTACTTC; CDR3: CASSLTSGMAYEQYF
J: TRBJ1-2; V: TRBV10-3; D: NA; DNA: TGTGCCATCGAGGACGCGGGCCCTCTTTATGGCTACACCTTC; CDR3: CAIEDAGPLYGYTF
J: TRBJ1-2; V: TRBV25-1; D: TRBD1; DNA: TGTGCCAGCTTGGGGACAGGGGTCTATGGCTACACCTTC; CDR3: CASLGTGVYGYTF
J: TRBJ2-3; V: TRBV7-9; D: NA; DNA: TGTGCCAGCAGCTTAGCACAAATAGGACAGACCCATAGCACAGATACGCAGTATTTT; CDR3: CASSLAQIGQTHSTDTQYF
J: TRBJ2-3; V: TRBV20-1; D: NA; DNA: TGCAGTGCCCACCTTGGGGGTACGCAGTATTTT; CDR3: CSAHLGGTQYF
J: TRBJ2-7; V: TRBV9; D: NA; DNA: TGTGCCAGCATTGGACGGAACGAGCAGTACTTC; CDR3: CASIGRNEQYF
J: TRBJ1-4; V: TRBV4-3; D: NA; DNA: TGCGCCAGCAGCCAGCATCGGGGCTGGGGGAAACTGTTTTTT; CDR3: CASSQHRGWGKLFF